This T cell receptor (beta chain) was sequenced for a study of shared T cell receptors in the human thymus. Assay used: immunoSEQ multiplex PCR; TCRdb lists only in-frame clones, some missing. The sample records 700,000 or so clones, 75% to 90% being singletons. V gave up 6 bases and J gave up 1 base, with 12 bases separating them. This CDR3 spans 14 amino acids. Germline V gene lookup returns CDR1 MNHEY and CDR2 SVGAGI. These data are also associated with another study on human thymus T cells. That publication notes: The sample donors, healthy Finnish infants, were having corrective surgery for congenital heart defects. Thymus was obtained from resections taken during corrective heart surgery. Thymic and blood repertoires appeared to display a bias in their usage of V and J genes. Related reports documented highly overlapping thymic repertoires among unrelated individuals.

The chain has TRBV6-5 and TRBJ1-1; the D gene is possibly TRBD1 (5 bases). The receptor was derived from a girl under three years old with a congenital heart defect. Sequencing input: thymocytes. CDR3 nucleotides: TGTGCCAGCAGGGGGCACACGGAGAACACTGAAGCTTTCTTT. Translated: CASRGHTENTEAFF.